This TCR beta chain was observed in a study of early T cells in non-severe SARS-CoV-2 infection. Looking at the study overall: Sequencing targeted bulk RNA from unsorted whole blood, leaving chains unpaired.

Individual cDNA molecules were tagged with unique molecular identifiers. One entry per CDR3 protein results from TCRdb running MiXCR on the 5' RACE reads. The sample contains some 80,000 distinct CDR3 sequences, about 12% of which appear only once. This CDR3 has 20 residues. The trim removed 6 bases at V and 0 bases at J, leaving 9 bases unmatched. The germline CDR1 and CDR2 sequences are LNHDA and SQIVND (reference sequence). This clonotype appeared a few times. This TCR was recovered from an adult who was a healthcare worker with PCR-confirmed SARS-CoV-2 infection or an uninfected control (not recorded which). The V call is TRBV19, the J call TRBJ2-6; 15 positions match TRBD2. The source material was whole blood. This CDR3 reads CASSPERTSGRASGANVLTF. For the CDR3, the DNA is TGTGCCAGTAGCCCTGAGAGGACTAGCGGGAGGGCCTCTGGGGCCAACGTCCTGACTTTC.